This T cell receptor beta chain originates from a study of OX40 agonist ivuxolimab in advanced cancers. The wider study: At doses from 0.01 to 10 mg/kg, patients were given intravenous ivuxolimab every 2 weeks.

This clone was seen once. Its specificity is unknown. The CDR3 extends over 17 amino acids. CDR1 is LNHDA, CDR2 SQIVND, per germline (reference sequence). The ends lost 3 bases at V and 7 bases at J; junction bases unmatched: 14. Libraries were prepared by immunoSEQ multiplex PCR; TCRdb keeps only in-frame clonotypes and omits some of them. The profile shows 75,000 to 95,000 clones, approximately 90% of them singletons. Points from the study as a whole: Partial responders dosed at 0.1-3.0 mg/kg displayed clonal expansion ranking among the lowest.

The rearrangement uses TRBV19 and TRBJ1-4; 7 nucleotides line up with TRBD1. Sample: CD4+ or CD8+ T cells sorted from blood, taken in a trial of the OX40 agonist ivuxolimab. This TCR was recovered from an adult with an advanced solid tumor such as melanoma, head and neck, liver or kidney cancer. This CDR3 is CASSIQVARGPGEKLFF. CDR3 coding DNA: TGTGCCAGTAGTATCCAGGTGGCGAGGGGGCCAGGTGAAAAACTGTTTTTT.